This is a list of T cell receptor beta chains from one sample in a study of cytotoxic CD8 clonotypes in ibrutinib-treated CLL. Profiled with immunoSEQ multiplex PCR; TCRdb holds only in-frame clones, not every one. The data hold around 310,000 clones, with about 80% observed a single time. The specimen comprised PBMCs, sampled before ibrutinib treatment. The receptors shown here come from a human donor with chronic lymphocytic leukemia. CDR3s include the opening cysteine and the closing phenylalanine or tryptophan. The order of the fields is V gene, clone size, J gene, D gene, CDR3 DNA, CDR3 protein. D genes are given only for firm matches. Clone sizes are given selectively: once, few, many, or a class where the clone is expanded.

V gene: TRBV2; clone size: NA; J gene: TRBJ2-2; D gene: NA; CDR3 DNA: TGTGCCAGCAGTGTGGGAGTATGGACCGGGGAGCTGTTTTTT; CDR3 protein: CASSVGVWTGELFF
V gene: TRBV4-1; clone size: NA; J gene: TRBJ2-1; D gene: TRBD2; CDR3 DNA: TGCGCCAGCAGCCCCGCTAGCGGGGTCTCCTACAATGAGCAGTTCTTC; CDR3 protein: CASSPASGVSYNEQFF
V gene: TRBV5-1; clone size: few; J gene: TRBJ2-7; D gene: NA; CDR3 DNA: TGCGCCAGCAGCTTGGCTTTAGCGTACGAGCAGTACTTC; CDR3 protein: CASSLALAYEQYF
V gene: TRBV5-6; clone size: NA; J gene: TRBJ2-2; D gene: NA; CDR3 DNA: TGTGCCAGCAGCTTCCTCTCAGTGGTTAGCGGGGAGCTGTTTTTT; CDR3 protein: CASSFLSVVSGELFF
V gene: TRBV6-5; clone size: few; J gene: TRBJ1-3; D gene: TRBD1; CDR3 DNA: TGTGCCAGCAAAACGAGGACAGGAGGAAACACCATATATTTT; CDR3 protein: CASKTRTGGNTIYF
V gene: TRBV9; clone size: NA; J gene: TRBJ2-1; D gene: NA; CDR3 DNA: TGTGCCAGCAGACCACCCCAGGCGTCTAAGGGAAATGAGCAGTTCTTC; CDR3 protein: CASRPPQASKGNEQFF
V gene: TRBV11-2; clone size: NA; J gene: TRBJ2-5; D gene: TRBD2; CDR3 DNA: TGTGCCAGCAGCTTAGGTAGCGGGACTGAGACCCAGTACTTC; CDR3 protein: CASSLGSGTETQYF
V gene: TRBV7-8; clone size: NA; J gene: TRBJ2-7; D gene: NA; CDR3 DNA: TGTGCCAGCAGCCACCGGTTACTCCCCGTCGAGCAGTACTTC; CDR3 protein: CASSHRLLPVEQYF
V gene: TRBV7-8; clone size: once; J gene: TRBJ1-1; D gene: NA; CDR3 DNA: TGTGCCAGCAGCACCCGCAGGGGTTGGGGAAACACTGAAGCTTTCTTT; CDR3 protein: CASSTRRGWGNTEAFF
V gene: TRBV10-3; clone size: NA; J gene: TRBJ2-3; D gene: TRBD2; CDR3 DNA: TGTGCCATCAAACGACGGGGACTAGCGGGAGGAACAGATACGCAGTATTTT; CDR3 protein: CAIKRRGLAGGTDTQYF
V gene: TRBV4-1; clone size: NA; J gene: TRBJ2-3; D gene: TRBD1; CDR3 DNA: TGCGCCAGCAGCCATTTGCCAGGGACAGGTTCCACAGATACGCAGTATTTT; CDR3 protein: CASSHLPGTGSTDTQYF
V gene: TRBV9; clone size: NA; J gene: TRBJ2-3; D gene: TRBD2; CDR3 DNA: TGTGCCAGCAGCGCCCCTAGCGGGAGTAGGTATTTT; CDR3 protein: CASSAPSGSRYF
V gene: TRBV9; clone size: NA; J gene: TRBJ1-2; D gene: TRBD1; CDR3 DNA: TGTGCCAGCAGCCGGGACAGTAACTATGGCTACACCTTC; CDR3 protein: CASSRDSNYGYTF
V gene: TRBV7-9; clone size: few; J gene: TRBJ1-2; D gene: TRBD1; CDR3 DNA: TGTGCCAGCAGCTTAGACAGGGGGCCCCACGGCTACACCTTC; CDR3 protein: CASSLDRGPHGYTF
V gene: TRBV10-3; clone size: NA; J gene: TRBJ2-1; D gene: TRBD1; CDR3 DNA: TGTGCCATCAGTGAACGGGACAGGGAGGCGGGTGAGCAGTTCTTC; CDR3 protein: CAISERDREAGEQFF
V gene: TRBV2; clone size: NA; J gene: TRBJ2-5; D gene: NA; CDR3 DNA: TGTGCCAGCACCCGAGAAGAGACCCAGTACTTC; CDR3 protein: CASTREETQYF
V gene: TRBV11-2; clone size: NA; J gene: TRBJ2-1; D gene: TRBD2; CDR3 DNA: TGTGCCAGCAGCTTAGTTTTGACTAGCGGGAGTTTTAATGAGCAGTTCTTC; CDR3 protein: CASSLVLTSGSFNEQFF
V gene: TRBV7-9; clone size: NA; J gene: TRBJ2-5; D gene: NA; CDR3 DNA: TGTGCCAGCAGCTCGAAGTGGAGACAAGAGACCCAGTACTTC; CDR3 protein: CASSSKWRQETQYF
V gene: TRBV11-3; clone size: NA; J gene: TRBJ2-1; D gene: NA; CDR3 DNA: TGTGCCAGCAGCGAAGGGCCGGGGTCGGCCCATGAGCAGTTCTTC; CDR3 protein: CASSEGPGSAHEQFF
V gene: TRBV5-1; clone size: NA; J gene: TRBJ2-7; D gene: TRBD2; CDR3 DNA: TGCGCCAGCAGATTTACCATGTCTAGCGGAAATTACGAGCAGTACTTC; CDR3 protein: CASRFTMSSGNYEQYF
V gene: TRBV6-5; clone size: NA; J gene: TRBJ2-7; D gene: TRBD2; CDR3 DNA: TGTGCCAGCAGTTTTAATAGCGGGGACCTCTACGAGCAGTACTTC; CDR3 protein: CASSFNSGDLYEQYF
V gene: TRBV7-8; clone size: NA; J gene: TRBJ2-3; D gene: TRBD2; CDR3 DNA: TGTGCCAGCAGCTTAGTAGGCGGGAGCCTCACAGATACGCAGTATTTT; CDR3 protein: CASSLVGGSLTDTQYF
V gene: TRBV27; clone size: NA; J gene: TRBJ1-5; D gene: TRBD1; CDR3 DNA: TGTGCCAGCAGTCTCACAGGGGGCGCGGGGCAGCCCCAGCATTTT; CDR3 protein: CASSLTGGAGQPQHF
V gene: TRBV5-1; clone size: few; J gene: TRBJ2-5; D gene: NA; CDR3 DNA: TGCGCCAGCAGCATTTCCAGGGTAGAAGAGACCCAGTACTTC; CDR3 protein: CASSISRVEETQYF
V gene: TRBV30; clone size: NA; J gene: TRBJ2-3; D gene: NA; CDR3 DNA: TGTGCCTGGAATTTACGGATAAATACGCAGTATTTT; CDR3 protein: CAWNLRINTQYF
V gene: TRBV30; clone size: NA; J gene: TRBJ2-7; D gene: NA; CDR3 DNA: TGTGCCTGGAGTGTGGTATCCTACGAGCAGTACTTC; CDR3 protein: CAWSVVSYEQYF
V gene: TRBV2; clone size: NA; J gene: TRBJ2-3; D gene: NA; CDR3 DNA: TGTGCCAGCAGTGAAAATGGGGGCACAGATACGCAGTATTTT; CDR3 protein: CASSENGGTDTQYF
V gene: TRBV5-1; clone size: NA; J gene: TRBJ2-3; D gene: TRBD1; CDR3 DNA: TGCGCCAGCAGCCCGGGGACAGTCCCTACGCAGTATTTT; CDR3 protein: CASSPGTVPTQYF
V gene: TRBV19; clone size: NA; J gene: TRBJ1-5; D gene: NA; CDR3 DNA: TGTGCCAGTAGTATGCAACCTTATAGCAATCAGCCCCAGCATTTT; CDR3 protein: CASSMQPYSNQPQHF
V gene: TRBV25-1; clone size: NA; J gene: TRBJ1-2; D gene: NA; CDR3 DNA: TGTGCCAGCAGTGAAGGCGAGGGATCGGGCTATGGCTACACCTTC; CDR3 protein: CASSEGEGSGYGYTF
V gene: TRBV29-1; clone size: once; J gene: TRBJ2-1; D gene: NA; CDR3 DNA: TGCAGCGGGGGGTACAAGGATTCAATTTTCTTC; CDR3 protein: CSGGYKDSIFF